The table lists the clone carrying this T cell receptor (beta chain) with many counts. Its specificity is not known. This CDR3 has 15 amino acids. Germline lookup yields CDR1 SNHLY and CDR2 FYNNEI. Trimming pared 6 bases from V and 3 bases from J, leaving 17 bases between. Time point of the sample: newly diagnosed GD, antithyroid drugs for less than 3 months. PBMCs were the source of the RNA used for TCR sequencing. Patients came through an endocrinology department, and that department was in Xi'an, China. Roughly 9.2 milliliters of peripheral blood were drawn into EDTA tubes. According to the study, TCR beta libraries were built with iRepertoire HTBI primers and CDR3-region Arm-PCR. TCRdb used MiXCR to reprocess the multiplex PCR reads, holding one entry per CDR3 protein. The sample shows about 530,000 distinct CDR3 sequences, around 15% of them seen only once. This sample is drawn from a study of regulatory T cells in long-lasting Graves disease. General study points: Patients with persistent disease shared 2,900 or so public clonotypes, outpacing the approximately 920 shared by new patients. Persistent cases favored TRBV28, TRBJ1-2 and TRBJ2-5.

These same data were also listed under a study on T cells in Graves' hyperthyroidism and ophthalmopathy.

V is TRBV2 and J is TRBJ1-1; no definite D call. This receptor was taken from a woman between 40 and 65 years old with Graves disease. The sequencing used peripheral blood mononuclear cells (PBMCs), collected at new diagnosis, from a patient treated with antithyroid drugs. The CDR3 DNA is TGTGCCAGCAGCATCTGGCGGCAGAAGTACACTGAAGCTTTCTTT. Translation gives CASSIWRQKYTEAFF.